This T cell receptor beta chain comes out of a study of control samples from healthy donors and cancer patients. Measured with immunoSEQ multiplex PCR; TCRdb has only the in-frame clones, and not every one. The table lists about 86,000 clones, over 90% of them singletons. Germline CDR1 MNHEY, CDR2 SVGAGI. This CDR3 comprises 14 residues. V dropped 5 bases and J dropped 5 bases, with 10 bases sitting between them. This sequence joins TRBV6-5 and TRBJ1-6; D remains unclear. The sequenced sample consisted of blood. The TCR comes from a woman between 25 and 40 years old in good health. CDR3 sequence reads: CASSRQTNNSPLHF. For the CDR3, the DNA is TGTGCCAGCAGTCGGCAGACTAATAATTCACCCCTCCACTTT.